This paragraph covers one T cell receptor beta chain sequence. Its antigen is unknown. The junction and the germline gene differ at one end; a read error may be behind it. This CDR3 is 13 amino acids long. CDR1 is SGHAT, CDR2 FQNNGV, per germline. This sample was taken from a study of OX40 agonist ivuxolimab in advanced cancers. Across the whole study: Patients in dose escalation had liver, melanoma, kidney or head and neck cancers.

Study-level points and caveats: Mean expanded clone counts were higher in CD8+ than CD4+ T cells. Clonal expansion was seen in CD4+ and CD8+ blood T cells by week 6 at 0.1 to 3.0 mg/kg. Partial responders at 0.1-3.0 mg/kg had among the lowest clonal expansion.

Libraries were prepared by immunoSEQ multiplex PCR; TCRdb keeps only in-frame clonotypes and omits some of them. The repertoire has 50,000 to 65,000 clones, around 91% of them found once; the top ten carry 15% to 20%. Specimen: CD4+ or CD8+ T cells sorted from blood, collected in a trial of the OX40 agonist ivuxolimab. The clonotype originates from an adult with an advanced solid tumor such as melanoma, head and neck, liver or kidney cancer. V is TRBV11-2 and J is TRBJ1-4; D not resolved. CDR3: CASSPNTIEKLFF. In nucleotides, the CDR3 is TGTGCCAGCAGCCCCAACACTATTGAAAAACTGTTTTTT.